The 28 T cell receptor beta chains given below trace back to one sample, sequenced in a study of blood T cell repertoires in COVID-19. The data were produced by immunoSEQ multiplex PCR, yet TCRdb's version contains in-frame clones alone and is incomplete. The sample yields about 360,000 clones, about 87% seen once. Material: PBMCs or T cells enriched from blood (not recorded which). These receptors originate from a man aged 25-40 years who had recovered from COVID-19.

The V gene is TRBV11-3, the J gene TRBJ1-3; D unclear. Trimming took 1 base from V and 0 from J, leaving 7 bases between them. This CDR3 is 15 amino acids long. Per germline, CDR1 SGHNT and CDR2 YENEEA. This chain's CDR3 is CASSLVRSSGNTIYF. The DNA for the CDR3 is TGTGCCAGCAGCTTAGTGCGTTCCTCTGGAAACACCATATATTTT. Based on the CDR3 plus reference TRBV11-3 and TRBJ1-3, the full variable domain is EAGVVQSPRYKIIEKKQPVAFWCNPISGHNTLYWYLQNLGQGPELLIRYENEEAVDDSQLPKDRFSAERLKGVDSTLKIQPAELGDSAVYLCASSLVRSSGNTIYFGEGSWLTVV.

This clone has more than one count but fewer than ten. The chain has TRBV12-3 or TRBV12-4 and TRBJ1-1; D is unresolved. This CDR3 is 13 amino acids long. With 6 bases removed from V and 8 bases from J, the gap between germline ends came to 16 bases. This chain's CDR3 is CASSLDRRREAFF. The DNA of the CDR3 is TGTGCCAGCAGCCTTGACCGCCGGAGGGAAGCTTTCTTT.

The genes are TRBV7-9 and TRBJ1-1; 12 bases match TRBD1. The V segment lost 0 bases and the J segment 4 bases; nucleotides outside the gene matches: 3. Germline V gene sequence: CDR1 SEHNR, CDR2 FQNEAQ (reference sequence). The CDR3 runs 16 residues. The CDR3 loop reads CASSLASGQGATEAFF. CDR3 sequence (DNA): TGTGCCAGCAGCTTAGCCTCGGGACAGGGGGCCACTGAAGCTTTCTTT.

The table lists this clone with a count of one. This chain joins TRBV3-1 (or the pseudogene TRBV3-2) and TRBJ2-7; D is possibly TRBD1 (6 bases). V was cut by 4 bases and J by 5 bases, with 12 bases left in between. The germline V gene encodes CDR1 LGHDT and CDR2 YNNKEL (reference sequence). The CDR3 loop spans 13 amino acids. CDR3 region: CASSPTGGNEQYF. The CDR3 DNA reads TGTGCCAGCAGCCCGACAGGAGGTAACGAGCAGTACTTC.

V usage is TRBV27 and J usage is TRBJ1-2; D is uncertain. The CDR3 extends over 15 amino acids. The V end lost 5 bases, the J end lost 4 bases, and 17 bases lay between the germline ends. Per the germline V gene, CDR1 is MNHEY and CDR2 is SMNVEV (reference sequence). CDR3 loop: CASSPRPRPIYGYTF. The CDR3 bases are TGTGCCAGCAGTCCCCGGCCTAGGCCCATCTATGGCTACACCTTC.

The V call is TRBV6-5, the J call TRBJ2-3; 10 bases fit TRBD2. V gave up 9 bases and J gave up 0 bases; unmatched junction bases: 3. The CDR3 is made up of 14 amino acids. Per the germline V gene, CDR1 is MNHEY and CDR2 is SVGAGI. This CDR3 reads CASTSGESTDTQYF. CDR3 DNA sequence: TGTGCCAGTACTAGCGGGGAGAGCACAGATACGCAGTATTTT.

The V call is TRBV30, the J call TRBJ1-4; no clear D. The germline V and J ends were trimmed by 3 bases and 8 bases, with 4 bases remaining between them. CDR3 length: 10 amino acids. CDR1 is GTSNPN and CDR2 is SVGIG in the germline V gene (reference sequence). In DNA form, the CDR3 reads TGTGCCTGGAGACACGAAAAACTGTTTTTT. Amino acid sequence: CAWRHEKLFF.

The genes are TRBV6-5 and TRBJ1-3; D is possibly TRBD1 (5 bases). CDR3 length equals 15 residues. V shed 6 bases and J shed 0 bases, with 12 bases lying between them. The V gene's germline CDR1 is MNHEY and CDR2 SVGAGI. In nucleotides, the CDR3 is TGTGCCAGCAGGTCCAGGGTGCTCTCTGGAAACACCATATATTTT. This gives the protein CASRSRVLSGNTIYF.

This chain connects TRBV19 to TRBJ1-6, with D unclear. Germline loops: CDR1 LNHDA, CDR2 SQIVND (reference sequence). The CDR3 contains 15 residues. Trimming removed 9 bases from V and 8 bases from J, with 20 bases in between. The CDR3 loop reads CASQPISAGYSPLHF. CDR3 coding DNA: TGTGCCAGCCAACCAATTTCGGCGGGATATTCACCCCTCCACTTT.

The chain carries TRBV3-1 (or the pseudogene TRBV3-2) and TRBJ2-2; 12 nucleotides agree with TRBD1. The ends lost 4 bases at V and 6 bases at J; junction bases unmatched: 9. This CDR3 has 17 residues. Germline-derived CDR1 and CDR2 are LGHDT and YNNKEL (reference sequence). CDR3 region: CASSPLTGTGGSGELFF. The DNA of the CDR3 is TGTGCCAGCAGCCCTTTAACCGGGACAGGGGGCTCCGGGGAGCTGTTTTTT.

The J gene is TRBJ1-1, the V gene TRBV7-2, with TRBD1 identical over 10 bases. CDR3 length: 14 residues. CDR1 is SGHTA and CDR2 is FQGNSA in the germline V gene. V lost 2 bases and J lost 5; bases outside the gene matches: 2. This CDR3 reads CASSLRTGGTEAFF. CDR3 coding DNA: TGTGCCAGCAGCTTAAGGACAGGGGGGACTGAAGCTTTCTTT. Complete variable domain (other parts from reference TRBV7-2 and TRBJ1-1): GAGVSQSPSNKVTEKGKDVELRCDPISGHTALYWYRQSLGQGLEFLIYFQGNSAPDKSGLPSDRFSAERTGGSVSTLTIQRTQQEDSAVYLCASSLRTGGTEAFFGQGTRLTVV.

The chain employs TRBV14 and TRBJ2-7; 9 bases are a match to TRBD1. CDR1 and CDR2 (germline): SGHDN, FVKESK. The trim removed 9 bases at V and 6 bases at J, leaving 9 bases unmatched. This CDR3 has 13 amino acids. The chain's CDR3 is CAREPGQGGEQYF. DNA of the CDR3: TGTGCCAGGGAACCGGGACAGGGAGGCGAGCAGTACTTC.

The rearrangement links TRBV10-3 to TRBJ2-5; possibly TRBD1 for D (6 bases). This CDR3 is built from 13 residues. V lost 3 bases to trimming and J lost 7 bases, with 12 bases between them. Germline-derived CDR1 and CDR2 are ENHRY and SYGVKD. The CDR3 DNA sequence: TGTGCCATCAGTGAAACAGGGTTGGGGACCCAGTACTTC. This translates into CAISETGLGTQYF.

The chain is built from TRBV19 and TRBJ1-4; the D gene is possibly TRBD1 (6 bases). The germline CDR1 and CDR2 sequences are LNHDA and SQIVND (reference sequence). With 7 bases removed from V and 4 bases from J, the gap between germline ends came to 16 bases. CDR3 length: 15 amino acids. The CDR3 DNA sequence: TGTGCCAGTACCCCGGGGGGGGCACTTAATGAAAAACTGTTTTTT. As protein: CASTPGGALNEKLFF.

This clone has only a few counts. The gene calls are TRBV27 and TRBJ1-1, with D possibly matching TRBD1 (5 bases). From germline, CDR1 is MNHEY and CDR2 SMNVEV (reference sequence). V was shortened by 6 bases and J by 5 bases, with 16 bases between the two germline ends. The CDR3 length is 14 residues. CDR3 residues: CASRRYQGGTEAFF. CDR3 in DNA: TGTGCCAGCAGACGGTACCAGGGTGGAACTGAAGCTTTCTTT.

The CDR3 bases are TGCGCCAGCAGCTTGATGGGGGGAGGCAATCAGCCCCAGCATTTT. Translating gives CASSLMGGGNQPQHF. The rearrangement links TRBV5-1 to TRBJ1-5, with TRBD1 as a possible D gene (5 bases). Trimming left V 1 base short and J 2 bases short, with 10 bases between. Per germline, CDR1 SGHRS and CDR2 YFSETQ. The CDR3 is made up of 15 amino acids.

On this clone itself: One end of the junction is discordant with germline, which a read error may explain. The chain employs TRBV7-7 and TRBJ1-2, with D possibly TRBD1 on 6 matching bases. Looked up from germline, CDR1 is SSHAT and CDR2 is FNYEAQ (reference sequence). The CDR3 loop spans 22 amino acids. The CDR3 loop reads CASSFKKDSTQPQVWANYGYTF. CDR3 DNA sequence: TGTGCTAGCAGTTTTAAGAAGGACAGTACCCAGCCCCAAGTTTGGGCTAACTATGGCTACACCTTC.

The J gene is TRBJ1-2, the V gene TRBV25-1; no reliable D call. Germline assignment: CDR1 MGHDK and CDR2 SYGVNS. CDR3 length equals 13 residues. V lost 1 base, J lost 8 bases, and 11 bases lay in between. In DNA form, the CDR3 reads TGTGCCAGCAGTGAATTGTCGGGGAGGGGCTACACCTTC. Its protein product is CASSELSGRGYTF.

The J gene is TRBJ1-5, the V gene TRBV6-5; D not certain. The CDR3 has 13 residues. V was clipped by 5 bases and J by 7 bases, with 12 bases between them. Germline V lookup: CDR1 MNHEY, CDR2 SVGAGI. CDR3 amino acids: CASSLTVNQPQHF. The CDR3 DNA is TGTGCCAGCAGTCTCACAGTAAACCAGCCCCAGCATTTT.

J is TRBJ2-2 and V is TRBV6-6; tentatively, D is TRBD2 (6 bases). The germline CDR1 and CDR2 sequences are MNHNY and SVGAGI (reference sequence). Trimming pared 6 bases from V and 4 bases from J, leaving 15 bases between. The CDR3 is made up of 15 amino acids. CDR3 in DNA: TGTGCCAGCAGCCCCATGGGGGGAAGCACCGGGGAGCTGTTTTTT. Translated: CASSPMGGSTGELFF.

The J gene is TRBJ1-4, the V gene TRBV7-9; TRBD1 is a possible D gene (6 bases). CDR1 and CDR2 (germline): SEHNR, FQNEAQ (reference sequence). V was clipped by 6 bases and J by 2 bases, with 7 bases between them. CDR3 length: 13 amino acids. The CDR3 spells CASRGQTNEKLFF. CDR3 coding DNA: TGTGCCAGCAGAGGACAGACTAATGAAAAACTGTTTTTT.

The CDR3 is CASRATSTDTQYF. The CDR3, as DNA: TGCGCCAGCAGGGCGACTAGCACAGATACGCAGTATTTT. This chain joins TRBV5-1 and TRBJ2-3; D is unresolved. V was pared by 5 bases and J by 0 bases, with 7 bases between. The germline V gene encodes CDR1 SGHRS and CDR2 YFSETQ. The CDR3 has 13 residues.

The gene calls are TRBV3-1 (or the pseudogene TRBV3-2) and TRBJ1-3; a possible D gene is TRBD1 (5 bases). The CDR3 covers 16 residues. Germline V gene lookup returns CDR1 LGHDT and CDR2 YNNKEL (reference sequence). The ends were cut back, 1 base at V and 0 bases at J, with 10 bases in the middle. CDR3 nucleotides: TGTGCCAGCAGCCAAGGGGCAGGGTTCTCTGGAAACACCATATATTTT. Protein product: CASSQGAGFSGNTIYF.

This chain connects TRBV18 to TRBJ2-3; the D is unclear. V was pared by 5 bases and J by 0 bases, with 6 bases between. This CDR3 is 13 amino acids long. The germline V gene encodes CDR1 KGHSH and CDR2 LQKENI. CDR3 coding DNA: TGTGCCAGCTCAACTGCAAGCACAGATACGCAGTATTTT. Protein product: CASSTASTDTQYF.

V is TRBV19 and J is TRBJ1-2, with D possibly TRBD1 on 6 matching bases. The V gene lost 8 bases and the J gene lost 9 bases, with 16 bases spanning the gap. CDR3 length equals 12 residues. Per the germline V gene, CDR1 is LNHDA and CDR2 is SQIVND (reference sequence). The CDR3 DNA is TGTGCCAGTCGGCTAACAGGGTTGAGCTACACCTTC. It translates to CASRLTGLSYTF.

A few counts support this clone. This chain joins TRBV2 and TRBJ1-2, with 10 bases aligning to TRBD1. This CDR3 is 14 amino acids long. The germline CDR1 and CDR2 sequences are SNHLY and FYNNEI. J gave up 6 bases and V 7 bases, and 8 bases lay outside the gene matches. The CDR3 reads CASKTGQGVHGYTF. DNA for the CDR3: TGTGCCAGCAAGACAGGACAGGGGGTTCATGGCTACACCTTC.

CDR3 region: CASSRTGNTGELFF. CDR3 nucleotide sequence: TGTGCCAGCAGTCGGACAGGGAACACCGGGGAGCTGTTTTTT. The chain couples TRBV6-5 to TRBJ2-2, with 7 bases fitting TRBD1. Germline trimming cut 5 bases from V and 1 base from J; bases unmatched to any gene: 1. The CDR3 has 14 amino acids. CDR1 is MNHEY and CDR2 is SVGAGI in the germline V gene.

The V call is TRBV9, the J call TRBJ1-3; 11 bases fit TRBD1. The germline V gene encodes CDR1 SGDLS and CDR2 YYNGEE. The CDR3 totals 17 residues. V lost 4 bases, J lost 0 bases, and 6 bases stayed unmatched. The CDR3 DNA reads TGTGCCAGCAGCAAATATGGGACAGGGGGCTCTGGAAACACCATATATTTT. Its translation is CASSKYGTGGSGNTIYF.